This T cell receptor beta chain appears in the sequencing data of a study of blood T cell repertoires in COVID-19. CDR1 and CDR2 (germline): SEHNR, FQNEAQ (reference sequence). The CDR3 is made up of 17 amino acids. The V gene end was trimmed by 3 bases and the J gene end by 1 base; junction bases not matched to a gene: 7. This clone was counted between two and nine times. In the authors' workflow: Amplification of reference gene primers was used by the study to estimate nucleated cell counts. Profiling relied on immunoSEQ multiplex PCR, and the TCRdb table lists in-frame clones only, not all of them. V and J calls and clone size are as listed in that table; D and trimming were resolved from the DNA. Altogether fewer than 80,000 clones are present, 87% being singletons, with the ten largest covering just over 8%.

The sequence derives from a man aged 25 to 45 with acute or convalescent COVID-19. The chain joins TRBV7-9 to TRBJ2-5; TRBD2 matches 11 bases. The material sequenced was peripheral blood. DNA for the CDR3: TGTGCCAGCAGCTTCGGGGTAACTAGCGGGGGCCAAGAGACCCAGTACTTC. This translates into CASSFGVTSGGQETQYF.